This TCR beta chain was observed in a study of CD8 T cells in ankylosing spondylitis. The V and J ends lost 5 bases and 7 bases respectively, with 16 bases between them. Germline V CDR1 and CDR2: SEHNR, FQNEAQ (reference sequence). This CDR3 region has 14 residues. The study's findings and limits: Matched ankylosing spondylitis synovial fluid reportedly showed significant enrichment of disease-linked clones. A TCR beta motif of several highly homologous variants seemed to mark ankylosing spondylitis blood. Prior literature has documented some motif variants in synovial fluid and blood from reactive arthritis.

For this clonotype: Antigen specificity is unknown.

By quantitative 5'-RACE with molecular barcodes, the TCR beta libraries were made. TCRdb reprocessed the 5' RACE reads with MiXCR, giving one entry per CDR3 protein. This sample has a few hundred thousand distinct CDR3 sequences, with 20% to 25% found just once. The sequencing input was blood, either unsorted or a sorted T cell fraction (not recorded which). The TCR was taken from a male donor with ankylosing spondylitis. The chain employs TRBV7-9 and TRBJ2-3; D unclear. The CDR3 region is CASSPSPSAHTQYF. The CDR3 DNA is TGTGCCAGCAGCCCAAGCCCATCAGCCCATACGCAGTATTTT.